The 2 T cell receptor beta chains presented below share a single source sample, sequenced in a study of OX40 agonist ivuxolimab in advanced cancers. The table came from immunoSEQ multiplex PCR; TCRdb's copy has only in-frame clones and leaves some out. This table holds some 70,000 clones, over 70% found once. This specimen consisted of CD4+ or CD8+ T cells sorted from blood, obtained in a trial of the OX40 agonist ivuxolimab. These receptors were taken from an adult with an advanced solid tumor such as melanoma, head and neck, liver or kidney cancer.

The rearrangement uses TRBV18 and TRBJ1-1; D is uncertain. The CDR3 loop spans 15 amino acids. The germline V gene has CDR1 KGHSH and CDR2 LQKENI. The V end was cut by 0 bases, the J end by 3 bases, with 11 bases between. The CDR3 is CASSPPSTRHTEAFF. The DNA of the CDR3 is TGTGCCAGCTCACCACCGTCTACACGTCACACTGAAGCTTTCTTT.

The J gene is TRBJ1-1, the V gene TRBV2, with 8 nucleotides matching TRBD1. The CDR3 loop spans 14 amino acids. V was clipped by 6 bases and J by 1 base; unmatched bases: 4. The germline gives CDR1 SNHLY, CDR2 FYNNEI. In nucleotides, the CDR3 is TGTGCCAGCAGCGACAGGGGAAGGAACACTGAAGCTTTCTTT. Protein: CASSDRGRNTEAFF.